The 13 T cell receptor beta chains below were found in one sample sequenced in a study of CD8+CD57+ T cells in acquired aplastic anemia. Genomic DNA, serving as template, underwent TCR beta VDJ and CDR3 profiling. TCRdb recomputed calls from the reads with MiXCR, one row per CDR3 protein. The sample contains some 120,000 distinct CDR3 sequences, approximately 41% of which appear only once. By flow cytometry, patients selected for sequencing had shown an expansion of CD8+CD57+ cells. Source material: sorted CD4+, CD8+, or CD8+CD57+ T cells (not recorded which) from PBMCs. The origin of the receptors is a human donor with aplastic anemia.

This clonotype was detected many times. This chain joins TRBV20-1 and TRBJ2-1; D not resolved. V was clipped by 3 bases and J by 0 bases, with 9 bases between them. The germline CDR1 and CDR2 sequences are DFQATT and SNEGSKA (reference sequence). CDR3 size: 14 residues. In nucleotides, the CDR3 is TGCAGTGCTAGGGACGTAAGCTCCTACAATGAGCAGTTCTTC. Translating gives CSARDVSSYNEQFF.

The gene calls are TRBV12-3 or TRBV12-4 and TRBJ1-4; tentatively, D is TRBD1 (6 bases). V lost 3 bases and J lost 5, with 13 bases in between. The CDR3 consists of 15 residues. DNA for the CDR3: TGTGCCAGCAGTTTTCAGGGGCCGAGGAATGAAAAACTGTTTTTT. Its translation is CASSFQGPRNEKLFF.

This clonotype turned up a few times. The rearrangement uses TRBV6-1 and TRBJ2-1; either TRBD1 or TRBD2 may supply D (6 bases each). The CDR3 contains 15 residues. V was pared by 1 base and J by 3 bases, with 10 bases between. Germline V gene data show CDR1 as MNHNS and CDR2 as SASEGT. This chain's CDR3 is CASSEEGGDYNEQFF. The CDR3 region has the DNA TGTGCCAGCAGTGAAGAGGGGGGAGACTACAATGAGCAGTTCTTC.

This clonotype was counted at least ten times. The chain couples TRBV10-3 to TRBJ1-2; 7 nucleotides agree with TRBD1. The CDR3 consists of 14 residues. The J segment lost 8 bases and the V segment lost 10 bases, leaving 16 bases of the junction unmatched. The germline V gene encodes CDR1 ENHRY and CDR2 SYGVKD. In nucleotides, the CDR3 is TGTGCCACCCAGCTTGAGGGGGCTCTGGAGGGCTACACCTTC. Protein: CATQLEGALEGYTF.

The rearrangement uses TRBV4-2 and TRBJ1-6, with a weak D call TRBD1 (6 bases). Germline lookup yields CDR1 LGHNA and CDR2 YNFKEQ. The CDR3 length is 13 residues. The V end was cut by 0 bases, the J end by 18 bases, with 15 bases between. Written as DNA, the CDR3 is TGTGCCAGCAGCCAAGATGGCTTTGCAGGGGCCCACTTT. It yields the protein CASSQDGFAGAHF.

This clonotype was picked up a small number of times. Written as DNA, the CDR3 is TGTGCCAGCAGCCTTACGGGGGCGCGGAACTATGGCTACACCTTC. Translation gives CASSLTGARNYGYTF. The rearrangement joins TRBV6-1 to TRBJ1-2; TRBD1 might be the D (6 bases). Germline V CDR1 and CDR2: MNHNS, SASEGT. This CDR3 contains 15 residues. The V end was cut by 6 bases, the J end by 2 bases, with 16 bases between.

This clonotype was seen at least ten times. The chain is built from TRBV20-1 and TRBJ1-2, with TRBD1 matching 10 bases. V gave up 3 bases and J gave up 6 bases; unmatched junction bases: 4. The CDR3 extends over 13 amino acids. Germline V gene sequence: CDR1 DFQATT, CDR2 SNEGSKA (reference sequence). Here the CDR3 reads CSASGTGENGYTF. CDR3 nucleotide sequence: TGCAGTGCTAGTGGGACAGGGGAGAATGGCTACACCTTC.

This clonotype was recorded at least ten times. The chain links TRBV11-2 to TRBJ1-2, with TRBD1 matching 10 bases. The germline CDR1 and CDR2 sequences are SGHAT and FQNNGV. With 4 bases clipped from V and 3 bases from J, the junction kept 5 bases outside the gene matches. CDR3 length equals 15 residues. The CDR3 DNA reads as TGTGCCAGCAGCTCCGGGACAGGGGCCCACTATGGCTACACCTTC. This encodes CASSSGTGAHYGYTF. Looking up the rest from reference TRBV11-2 and TRBJ1-2 gives the full variable domain: EAGVAQSPRYKIIEKRQSVAFWCNPISGHATLYWYQQILGQGPKLLIQFQNNGVVDDSQLPKDRFSAERLKGVDSTLKIQPAKLEDSAVYLCASSSGTGAHYGYTFGSGTRLTVV.

This clonotype was picked up a small number of times. One junction end disagrees with the germline gene, perhaps due to a read error. The chain employs TRBV10-3 and TRBJ1-6; D gene unclear. The CDR3 contains 13 residues. Germline CDR1 ENHRY, CDR2 SYGVKD. The CDR3 here is CAISRHDNSPLHF. Written as DNA, the CDR3 is TGCGCCATTTCACGACACGATAATTCACCCCTCCACTTT.

V is TRBV15 and J is TRBJ2-7; D unclear. CDR3 length equals 13 residues. The V end was cut by 0 bases, the J end by 6 bases, with 9 bases between. Germline CDR1 is LNHNV and CDR2 is YYDKDF (reference sequence). The CDR3 is CATSREPLSEQYV. The CDR3 DNA is TGTGCCACCAGCAGAGAACCACTTAGCGAGCAGTACGTC.

The chain recombines TRBV10-3 with TRBJ1-5, with TRBD1 matching 8 bases. The V segment lost 3 bases and the J segment 4 bases; nucleotides outside the gene matches: 2. From germline, CDR1 is ENHRY and CDR2 SYGVKD. This CDR3 region has 14 residues. For the CDR3, the DNA is TGTGCCATCAGTGACCGGACAGGGAATCAGCCCCAGCATTTT. The encoded protein is CAISDRTGNQPQHF.

V usage is TRBV15 and J usage is TRBJ1-4; D might be TRBD1 (6 bases). Germline CDR1 LNHNV, CDR2 YYDKDF (reference sequence). This CDR3 has 13 residues. The germline V and J ends were trimmed by 3 bases and 9 bases, with 11 bases remaining between them. CDR3 residues: CATSRDSVQKLFF. In nucleotides, the CDR3 is TGTGCCACCAGCAGGGACAGTGTTCAAAAACTGTTTTTT.

This clonotype has ten or more counts. The chain links TRBV20-1 to TRBJ1-2, with D unresolved. Per germline, CDR1 DFQATT and CDR2 SNEGSKA (reference sequence). V lost 3 bases and J lost 7, with 6 bases in between. This CDR3 contains 10 residues. DNA of the CDR3: TGCAGTGCTAGTTCCGGTGGCTACACCTTC. It encodes CSASSGGYTF.